The source of this T cell receptor (beta chain) is a study of cytomegalovirus exposure and HLA in healthy donors. Researchers ran the PCR with 60 Vbeta and 13 Jbeta primers. Per the original methods: The count from a later analysis was some 81 million unique TCR beta chains, approximately 9.9 million of them shared. TCRdb's table, derived via immunoSEQ multiplex PCR, lists solely in-frame clones and lacks some. The D gene and trimming were derived from the DNA, and the V and J assignments and clone size from that table. Of approximately 200,000 clones listed, less than 85% are singletons. Turning to this clone: Its antigen is unidentified.

General observations from the study: Productive rates of about 87% or about 30% were seen for most TCR beta V segments in an earlier analysis. Most likely, a cluster of highly shared sequence variants arose as a sequencing artifact.

The sample consisted of PBMCs. The clonotype comes from a girl aged 10 to 17 in good health and CMV-seropositive.

In DNA, the CDR3 is TGTGCCAGCAGCTTAGCGCCTCTACCCTACGAGCAGTACTTC. This codes for CASSLAPLPYEQYF. The chain carries TRBV11-3 and TRBJ2-7, with D hard to call. Trimming removed 1 base from V and 2 bases from J, with 9 bases in between. CDR1 SGHNT and CDR2 YENEEA come from the germline V gene. The CDR3 is made up of 14 amino acids.